A single sample is the source of the 8 T cell receptor beta chains below, sequenced in a study of blood T cells in healthy people across ages. A second PCR, run for about 6 to 11 cycles, used a sample-barcoded 5' primer plus a J-beta primer mix. TCRdb ran MiXCR on the 5' RACE reads and lists one entry per CDR3 protein. The table shows approximately 1.5 million distinct CDR3 sequences, with approximately 42% occurring only once. What was sequenced was blood. The receptor source for this set is a woman between 18 and 29 years old in good health.

Concerning this clonotype itself: Compared with germline, one end of the junction differs, possibly owing to a read error. The rearrangement joins TRBV11-3 to TRBJ2-1; D might be TRBD1 (5 bases). CDR3 length: 15 residues. Germline V gives CDR1 SGHNT, CDR2 YENEEA. CDR3 nucleotides: TGTGTCAGCAGCCCCAGGGCGGAGTTCTACAATGAGCAGTTCTTC. Its translation is CVSSPRAEFYNEQFF.

This clonotype was found a few times. The rearrangement links TRBV6-5 to TRBJ2-1; TRBD1 aligns across 11 bases. Germline V gene data show CDR1 as MNHEY and CDR2 as SVGAGI. CDR3 length: 16 amino acids. Trimming took 5 bases from V and 6 from J; bases not matched to a gene: 9. This chain's CDR3 is CASSRGAGTGGNEQFF. For the CDR3, the DNA is TGTGCCAGCAGTAGGGGTGCCGGGACAGGGGGCAATGAGCAGTTCTTC.

The chain combines TRBV6-5 with TRBJ1-1, with D possibly matching TRBD1 (5 bases). V was trimmed by 5 bases and J by 7 bases, leaving 23 bases between them. The CDR3 is 16 residues long. Germline values: CDR1 MNHEY, CDR2 SVGAGI. CDR3 nucleotides: TGTGCCAGCAGTCCGGCCGGGGAGGCCGCCGGGGGTGAAGCTTTCTTT. Translating it yields CASSPAGEAAGGEAFF.

A few counts support this clonotype. This sequence joins TRBV20-1 and TRBJ2-3, with 9 nucleotides matching TRBD2. Germline V gene data show CDR1 as DFQATT and CDR2 as SNEGSKA (reference sequence). The CDR3 runs to 14 residues. The CDR3, as DNA: TGCAGCGGCACCAAGCGGGGGGGCACAGATACGCAGTATTTT. This translates into CSGTKRGGTDTQYF.

This clonotype came up once. The genes are TRBV19 and TRBJ1-1, with TRBD1 as a possible D gene (6 bases). The CDR3 extends over 13 amino acids. Trimming took 9 bases from V and 0 from J, leaving 11 bases between them. Germline V gives CDR1 LNHDA, CDR2 SQIVND (reference sequence). CDR3 in amino acids: CASTGGMNTEAFF. The CDR3 region has the DNA TGTGCCAGCACCGGGGGCATGAACACTGAAGCTTTCTTT.

This clonotype occurred a few times. The chain links TRBV27 to TRBJ2-3, with D possibly being TRBD1 or TRBD2 (5 bases each). The CDR3 is 14 amino acids. The ends were cut back, 5 bases at V and 1 base at J, with 10 bases in the middle. CDR1 and CDR2 (germline): MNHEY, SMNVEV (reference sequence). The CDR3 DNA follows: TGTGCCAGCAGTCCCCGGGGCCGCACAGATACGCAGTATTTT. Its protein product is CASSPRGRTDTQYF.

The V and J genes are TRBV20-1 and TRBJ2-1; D may be TRBD2 (5 bases). V lost 3 bases, J lost 5 bases, and 20 bases lay in between. The CDR3 covers 16 residues. The germline CDR1 and CDR2 sequences are DFQATT and SNEGSKA (reference sequence). In DNA, the CDR3 is TGCAGTGCTAGGGGTTCCGAGATAGCGAGTAACAATGAGCAGTTCTTC. Protein sequence: CSARGSEIASNNEQFF.

This chain uses TRBV4-1 with TRBJ1-2, with 11 positions matching TRBD1. J gave up 7 bases and V 4 bases, and 17 bases lay outside the gene matches. CDR3 length: 18 residues. Germline V gene sequence: CDR1 MGHRA, CDR2 YSYEKL. In nucleotides, the CDR3 is TGCGCCAGCAGCCTCCCCCGGGACAGGGGGTCCCAGTCGGGTGGCTACACCTTC. Encoded protein: CASSLPRDRGSQSGGYTF.